A selection of T cell receptor beta chains follows, all from one sample in a study of cytomegalovirus exposure and HLA in healthy donors. Generated by immunoSEQ multiplex PCR, the TCRdb table keeps only in-frame clones and is missing some. This table holds about 130,000 clones, just under 85% found once. The source material was PBMCs. These receptors all stem from a man aged 30 to 39 in good health and CMV-seropositive. Each CDR3 is given with its conserved first and last residue. Each record gives: V gene, J gene, clone size, D gene, CDR3 protein, CDR3 DNA. D genes are given only for firm matches. Some rows mark clone size as missing; the rest say once, few, many or name a class of expanded clone.

v_gene: TRBV10-3; j_gene: TRBJ1-1; abundance: few; d_gene: -; CDR3aa: CAISDRGGTEAFF; CDR3nt: TGTGCCATCAGTGACAGGGGCGGCACTGAAGCTTTCTTT
v_gene: TRBV2; j_gene: TRBJ2-5; abundance: -; d_gene: -; CDR3aa: CASSELGGDLATQYF; CDR3nt: TGTGCCAGCAGTGAATTGGGGGGTGACCTCGCGACCCAGTACTTC
v_gene: TRBV19; j_gene: TRBJ2-1; abundance: -; d_gene: TRBD2; CDR3aa: CASRTSGVLPNNEQFF; CDR3nt: TGTGCCAGTAGGACTAGCGGGGTGTTACCTAACAATGAGCAGTTCTTC
v_gene: TRBV7-2; j_gene: TRBJ1-4; abundance: -; d_gene: -; CDR3aa: CASQRGGRNEKLFF; CDR3nt: TGTGCCAGCCAACGGGGGGGAAGGAATGAAAAACTGTTTTTT
v_gene: TRBV29-1; j_gene: TRBJ1-2; abundance: -; d_gene: -; CDR3aa: CSVEEQGPEGYTF; CDR3nt: TGCAGCGTTGAAGAGCAGGGTCCGGAAGGCTACACCTTC
v_gene: TRBV5-4; j_gene: TRBJ2-7; abundance: -; d_gene: TRBD2; CDR3aa: CASSPTGGRQYEQYF; CDR3nt: TGTGCCAGCAGCCCGACGGGGGGGAGGCAATACGAGCAGTACTTC
v_gene: TRBV7-2; j_gene: TRBJ1-2; abundance: -; d_gene: TRBD1; CDR3aa: CASSLEGTGYSGYTF; CDR3nt: TGTGCCAGCAGCTTAGAAGGGACAGGGTATTCGGGCTACACCTTC
v_gene: TRBV4-1; j_gene: TRBJ1-2; abundance: -; d_gene: -; CDR3aa: CASSPLGRSYGYTF; CDR3nt: TGCGCCAGCAGCCCGCTGGGCCGTTCCTATGGCTACACCTTC
v_gene: TRBV5-6; j_gene: TRBJ1-5; abundance: -; d_gene: TRBD1; CDR3aa: CASSLVGTGNQPQHF; CDR3nt: TGTGCCAGCAGCTTGGTAGGGACAGGGAACCAGCCCCAGCATTTT
v_gene: TRBV2; j_gene: TRBJ2-1; abundance: -; d_gene: -; CDR3aa: CASSEELGPYNEQFF; CDR3nt: TGTGCCAGCAGTGAGGAACTAGGCCCTTACAATGAGCAGTTCTTC
v_gene: TRBV6-6; j_gene: TRBJ2-3; abundance: -; d_gene: -; CDR3aa: CASGRGTDTQYF; CDR3nt: TGTGCCAGCGGGCGGGGCACAGATACGCAGTATTTT
v_gene: TRBV19; j_gene: TRBJ1-5; abundance: once; d_gene: -; CDR3aa: CARSPAADQPQHF; CDR3nt: TGTGCCAGAAGCCCTGCGGCGGATCAGCCCCAGCATTTT
v_gene: TRBV29-1; j_gene: TRBJ1-2; abundance: -; d_gene: -; CDR3aa: CSTSAPNYGYTF; CDR3nt: TGCAGCACTAGCGCTCCTAACTATGGCTACACCTTC
v_gene: TRBV6-1; j_gene: TRBJ1-1; abundance: -; d_gene: -; CDR3aa: CASSAAGGSYTEAFF; CDR3nt: TGTGCCAGCAGTGCGGCGGGGGGCTCGTACACTGAAGCTTTCTTT
v_gene: TRBV5-6; j_gene: TRBJ2-2; abundance: -; d_gene: TRBD1; CDR3aa: CASSLDRGVTGELFF; CDR3nt: TGTGCCAGCAGCCTGGACAGGGGAGTTACCGGGGAGCTGTTTTTT
v_gene: TRBV6-6; j_gene: TRBJ2-7; abundance: -; d_gene: TRBD2; CDR3aa: CASRTSGGPYEQYF; CDR3nt: TGTGCCAGCAGAACAAGCGGGGGGCCTTACGAGCAGTACTTC
v_gene: TRBV11-3; j_gene: TRBJ2-1; abundance: -; d_gene: -; CDR3aa: CASSLVGAGSDNEQFF; CDR3nt: TGTGCCAGCAGCTTAGTCGGGGCGGGGTCCGACAATGAGCAGTTCTTC
v_gene: TRBV30; j_gene: TRBJ2-7; abundance: once; d_gene: TRBD2; CDR3aa: CAWSLPEREGYEQYF; CDR3nt: TGTGCCTGGAGTCTCCCTGAGCGGGAGGGATACGAGCAGTACTTC
v_gene: TRBV28; j_gene: TRBJ1-2; abundance: -; d_gene: -; CDR3aa: CASSFSGSNYGYTF; CDR3nt: TGTGCCAGCAGTTTTTCGGGGTCCAACTATGGCTACACCTTC
v_gene: TRBV2; j_gene: TRBJ1-5; abundance: -; d_gene: -; CDR3aa: CASSEVTVANQPQHF; CDR3nt: TGTGCCAGCAGTGAAGTTACAGTGGCTAATCAGCCCCAGCATTTT
v_gene: TRBV5-1; j_gene: TRBJ2-7; abundance: -; d_gene: TRBD1; CDR3aa: CASSLTGTGVSYEQYF; CDR3nt: TGCGCCAGCAGCTTAACCGGGACAGGGGTTTCCTACGAGCAGTACTTC
v_gene: TRBV9; j_gene: TRBJ2-7; abundance: -; d_gene: TRBD2; CDR3aa: CASSAPGTTLAEQYF; CDR3nt: TGTGCCAGCAGCGCCCCCGGGACTACTCTCGCCGAGCAGTACTTC
v_gene: TRBV6-4; j_gene: TRBJ2-7; abundance: few; d_gene: -; CDR3aa: CASSSDYEQYF; CDR3nt: TGTGCCAGCAGTTCAGACTACGAGCAGTACTTC
v_gene: TRBV9; j_gene: TRBJ2-2; abundance: -; d_gene: -; CDR3aa: CASSAIGGGLTGELFF; CDR3nt: TGTGCCAGCAGCGCGATTGGGGGGGGGCTTACCGGGGAGCTGTTTTTT
v_gene: TRBV5-1; j_gene: TRBJ1-2; abundance: -; d_gene: -; CDR3aa: CASSLEQAHIYGYTF; CDR3nt: TGCGCCAGCAGCTTGGAGCAGGCCCACATCTATGGCTACACCTTC
v_gene: TRBV11-2; j_gene: TRBJ2-2; abundance: few; d_gene: TRBD1; CDR3aa: CASSTTAGTATANTGELFF; CDR3nt: TGTGCCAGCAGCACAACCGCCGGGACAGCAACCGCGAACACCGGGGAGCTGTTTTTT